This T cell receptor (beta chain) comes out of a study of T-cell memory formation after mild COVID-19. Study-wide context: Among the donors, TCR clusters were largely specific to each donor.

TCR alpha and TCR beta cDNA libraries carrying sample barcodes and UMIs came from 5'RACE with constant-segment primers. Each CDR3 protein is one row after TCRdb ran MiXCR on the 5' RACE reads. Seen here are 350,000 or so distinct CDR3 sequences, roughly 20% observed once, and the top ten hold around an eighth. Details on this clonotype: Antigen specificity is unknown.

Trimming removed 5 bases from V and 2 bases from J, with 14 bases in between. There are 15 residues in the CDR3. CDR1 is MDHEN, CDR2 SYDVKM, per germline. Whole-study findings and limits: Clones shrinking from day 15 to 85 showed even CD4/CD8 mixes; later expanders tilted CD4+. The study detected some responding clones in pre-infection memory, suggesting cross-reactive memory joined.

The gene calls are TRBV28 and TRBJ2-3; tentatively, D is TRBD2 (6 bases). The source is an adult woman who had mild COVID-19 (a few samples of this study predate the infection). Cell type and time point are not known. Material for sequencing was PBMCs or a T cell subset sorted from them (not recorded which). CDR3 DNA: TGTGCCAGCAGTACCCCGGGACTCCCCACAGATACGCAGTATTTT. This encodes CASSTPGLPTDTQYF. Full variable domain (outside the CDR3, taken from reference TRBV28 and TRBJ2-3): DVKVTQSSRYLVKRTGEKVFLECVQDMDHENMFWYRQDPGLGLRLIYFSYDVKMKEKGDIPEGYSVSREKKERFSLILESASTNQTSMYLCASSTPGLPTDTQYFGPGTRLTVL.